The next 5 T cell receptor beta chains were all read from a single sample in a study of regulatory T cells in long-lasting Graves disease (dated by TCRdb to the early 2020s). Receptors were amplified or captured by multiplex PCR. Sequenced using an Illumina HiSeq 4000. CDR3 regions were amplified by Arm-PCR with iRepertoire HTBI primers to construct TCR beta libraries. TCRdb trimmed public reads at Q25 via fastp, called clones via MiXCR and kept in-frame beta chains. Each record represents a unique CDR3 protein, reported with the most common genes and DNA among its rows. The sample table contains about 530,000 distinct CDR3 sequences; only one count was recorded for more than 15% of them. The ten largest clones capture 25% of the sample. The time point label, as the study defines it: newly diagnosed GD, antithyroid drugs for less than 3 months. For both TCR sequencing and RNA sequencing, RNA was extracted from PBMCs in TRIzol.

These data also featured in a second study, about T cells in Graves' hyperthyroidism and ophthalmopathy.

Here the sequenced sample was peripheral blood mononuclear cells (PBMCs), taken at new diagnosis, from a patient treated with antithyroid drugs. The source is a woman aged 35-60 years with Graves disease. Donor details come from another sample of the same person, matched by shared clones.

This clonotype was counted ten times or more. The gene calls are TRBV20-1 and TRBJ2-2; TRBD1 agrees at 7 bases. The CDR3 sequence is 14 residues long. V dropped 4 bases and J dropped 0; count of bases not matched to a gene: 2. Germline V CDR1 and CDR2: DFQATT, SNEGSKA (reference sequence). The CDR3 DNA is TGCAGTGCTACGACAGGGACGAACACCGGGGAGCTGTTTTTT. Amino acids: CSATTGTNTGELFF.

With regard to this clonotype: A read error is possible here, since a much larger clone lies one base away. The V gene is TRBV7-2, the J gene TRBJ2-3, with 8 bases fitting TRBD2. The V gene's germline CDR1 is SGHTA and CDR2 FQGNSA. CDR3 length equals 16 residues. The CDR3 DNA sequence: TGTGCCAGCAGCTTAGGCTTGACGGGAGGGGCAGATACGCAGTGTTTT. Its translation is CASSLGLTGGADTQCF. The full variable domain, its missing parts supplied by reference TRBV7-2 and TRBJ2-3, is GAGVSQSPSNKVTEKGKDVELRCDPISGHTALYWYRQSLGQGLEFLIYFQGNSAPDKSGLPSDRFSAERTGGSVSTLTIQRTQQEDSAVYLCASSLGLTGGADTQCFGPGTRLTVL.

The chain carries TRBV10-3 and TRBJ2-2; maybe TRBD2 (6 bases). Germline CDR1 reads ENHRY; CDR2 reads SYGVKD. V lost 3 bases and J 2 bases, leaving 16 bases between the germline ends. The CDR3 consists of 17 residues. CDR3 sequence reads: CAISDPGTLTNTGELFF. For the CDR3, the DNA is TGTGCCATCAGTGACCCCGGGACTCTGACAAACACCGGGGAGCTGTTTTTT.

This clonotype occurred many times. The chain joins TRBV13 to TRBJ1-1, with D possibly TRBD1 on 5 matching bases. V was cut by 2 bases and J by 4 bases, with 29 bases left in between. Germline CDR1 reads PRHDT; CDR2 reads FYEKMQ (reference sequence). CDR3 size: 20 residues. CDR3 bases: TGTGCCAGCAGCTTAAATGCCGCAGAAATGGAGGGGAAAGGGCGCACTGAAGCTTTCTTT. Its translation: CASSLNAAEMEGKGRTEAFF. Full variable domain (outside the CDR3, taken from reference TRBV13 and TRBJ1-1): AAGVIQSPRHLIKEKRETATLKCYPIPRHDTVYWYQQGPGQDPQFLISFYEKMQSDKGSIPDRFSAQQFSDYHSELNMSSLELGDSALYFCASSLNAAEMEGKGRTEAFFGQGTRLTVV.

This clonotype was recorded many times. The V call is TRBV20-1, the J call TRBJ2-3; unclear D gene. Germline CDR1 and CDR2: DFQATT and SNEGSKA (reference sequence). This CDR3 contains 12 residues. The V and J ends lost 5 bases and 6 bases respectively, with 12 bases between them. The DNA for the CDR3 is TGCAGTGCTTCCGCATACCCGGATACGCAGTATTTT. This codes for CSASAYPDTQYF.